This T cell receptor (beta chain) was observed in a study of T-cell reconstitution after alpha-beta-depleted transplantation in children. Study results and limitations: At around two months after transplant, the alpha-beta T cells were reportedly derived from several hundred expanded clones that came from non-depleted graft cells. The authors attributed T-cell counts and diversity one year after transplant mostly to newly produced T cells.

In the case of this clonotype: Its antigen is not identified.

For TCRbeta, the library was prepared with unique molecular identifiers. Each CDR3 protein is one row after TCRdb ran MiXCR on the PCR reads. The sample contains fewer than 550,000 distinct CDR3 sequences, 9.5% to 12% of which appear only once. This clonotype was obtained from a female patient between 2 and 15 years old who had a stem cell transplant for aplastic anemia, so the T cells may come from the graft donor. The material sequenced was PBMCs, mostly from graft donor cells, taken 180 days after TCRalphabeta/CD19-depleted stem cell transplant.

CDR3 sequence (DNA): TGTGCCAGCAGCCCTCCTCACCATAGACCTGATCTAGCCAAAAACATTCAGTACTTC. Protein: CASSPPHHRPDLAKNIQYF. The chain carries TRBV11-2 and TRBJ2-4; D not resolved. The CDR3 length is 19 residues. Germline lookup yields CDR1 SGHAT and CDR2 FQNNGV. Trimming took off 5 bases at V and 0 bases at J, with 23 bases between the two ends.